Shown below are 5 T cell receptor beta chains from a single sample sequenced in a study of blood T cell repertoires in COVID-19. TCRdb keeps only in-frame clones here, not all; method: immunoSEQ multiplex PCR. The table records about 140,000 clones, approximately 86% of them present only once. Sequencing used peripheral blood. Receptors originate from a human donor in a cohort sampled during active COVID-19.

CDR3 coding DNA: TGTGCCAGCGTCACCGAGGCAGGGGGTAGGACTGGCTACACCTTC. Its protein product is CASVTEAGGRTGYTF. V usage is TRBV18 and J usage is TRBJ1-2, with 7 bases matching TRBD1. This CDR3 has 15 residues. Germline V lookup: CDR1 KGHSH, CDR2 LQKENI. Unmatched junction bases numbered 16, after V lost 8 bases and J lost 7 bases.

V is TRBV4-1 and J is TRBJ1-5; D is ambiguous. Trimming cost V 0 bases and J 9 bases, with 18 bases left between them. There are 16 residues in the CDR3. CDR1 is MGHRA, CDR2 YSYEKL, per germline. The CDR3 coding sequence is TGCGCCAGCAGCCAAGACCCGGGTTTGGTAGTTGTGCCCCAGCATTTT. The encoded protein is CASSQDPGLVVVPQHF.

The chain combines TRBV11-2 with TRBJ2-7; no firm D call. CDR3 length: 15 amino acids. The ends were cut back, 5 bases at V and 4 bases at J, with 18 bases in the middle. The V gene's germline CDR1 is SGHAT and CDR2 FQNNGV. CDR3: CASSRLGEVLYEQYF. The CDR3 nucleotides read TGTGCCAGCAGCCGCCTTGGAGAGGTTCTGTACGAGCAGTACTTC.

The chain has TRBV4-1 and TRBJ2-1; 9 positions match TRBD2. The CDR3 sequence is 17 residues long. Germline CDR1 MGHRA, CDR2 YSYEKL. J was trimmed by 5 bases and V by 1 base; bases with no gene match: 9. CDR3: CASSQGHAGGRDNEQFF. The CDR3 nucleotides read TGCGCCAGCAGCCAAGGTCACGCGGGGGGGCGGGACAATGAGCAGTTCTTC.

This clone has only one observation. CDR3: CSVPGEKLFF. CDR3 nucleotide sequence: TGCAGTGTCCCGGGGGAAAAACTGTTTTTT. The genes are TRBV20-1 and TRBJ1-4; D is uncertain. The CDR3 totals 10 residues. Germline V lookup: CDR1 DFQATT, CDR2 SNEGSKA (reference sequence). V gave up 7 bases and J gave up 8 bases, with 8 bases separating them.